These T cell receptor beta chains were read from a single sample in a study of naive and memory T cell subsets. TCRdb fed the UMI-ligation and nested PCR reads into MiXCR, producing one record per CDR3 protein. The table has roughly 150,000 distinct CDR3 sequences, approximately 20% seen once; the top ten hold roughly 0.63%. The sequencing input was naive CD8+ T cells from blood. The receptors were gathered from a human donor in good health. Both conserved end residues are part of each CDR3. Each record gives: V gene, J gene, clone size, D gene, CDR3 DNA, CDR3 protein. A D gene is named only where the DNA matches it firmly. The listing skips clone size in some rows; elsewhere it reads once, few, many or a size class.

>TRBV25-1|TRBJ2-3|.|.
TGTGCCAGCAGTGAATTTTGGGGTCCAGATACGCAGTATTTT
CASSEFWGPDTQYF
>TRBV10-3|TRBJ2-7|.|.
TGTGCCATCACCCCAACCAAGGGCCGAGAGCAGTACTTC
CAITPTKGREQYF
>TRBV12-3/TRBV12-4|TRBJ2-2|few|.
TGTGCCAGCAGTCCCCGGGAGAACACCGGGGAGCTGTTTTTT
CASSPRENTGELFF
>TRBV4-1|TRBJ2-7|few|.
TGCGCCAGCAGCCAAACCCGGACTGGCCCCTACGAGCAGTACTTC
CASSQTRTGPYEQYF
>TRBV4-1|TRBJ2-7|few|.
TGCGCCAGCAGCCAGGGCTTTGAGGAAGGGGTATTCTACGAGCAGTACTTC
CASSQGFEEGVFYEQYF
>TRBV3-1|TRBJ2-4|few|.
TGTGCCAGCAGCCAGCTCGAGGGGAAAAACATTCAGTACTTC
CASSQLEGKNIQYF
>TRBV19|TRBJ1-5|few|.
TGTGCCAGTAGTATAGGGGAGCAGCCCCAGCATTTT
CASSIGEQPQHF
>TRBV6-6|TRBJ1-4|.|TRBD1
TGTGCCAGCAGTCTCGGACAGGATGACAGTGAAAAACTGTTTTTT
CASSLGQDDSEKLFF
>TRBV3-1|TRBJ2-7|few|.
TGTGCCAGCAGCCACATGACAGCTTATATCTCCTACGAGCAGTACTTC
CASSHMTAYISYEQYF
>TRBV27|TRBJ2-6|.|.
TGTGCCAGCAGTCTGGAAGCCTCTGGGGCCAACGTCCTGACTTTC
CASSLEASGANVLTF
>TRBV3-1|TRBJ2-2|few|.
TGTGCCAGCAGCACGGACGGGGCCGGGGAGCTGTTTTTT
CASSTDGAGELFF
>TRBV7-9|TRBJ2-6|many|.
TGTGCCAGCAGCCCCGAGGGGGCTGGGGCCAACGTCCTGACTTTC
CASSPEGAGANVLTF
>TRBV10-3|TRBJ1-2|few|TRBD1
TGTGCCATCAGTCTGCTCCTGGACAGGGAAAGTGGCTACACCTTC
CAISLLLDRESGYTF